This TCR beta chain was identified in a study of OX40 agonist ivuxolimab in advanced cancers. Context from the whole study: Ivuxolimab, which targeted the costimulatory receptor OX40 (CD134), was an agonistic, fully human IgG2 monoclonal antibody. The purpose of peripheral TCRbeta sequencing was to test whether ivuxolimab changed TCR sequence diversity and led to clonal T-cell expansion. The paper describes the monotherapy dose-escalation part (N of about 47 patients) of the phase I trial of ivuxolimab. Partial responses were achieved by three dose-escalation patients, of whom one had hepatocellular carcinoma and two had cutaneous melanoma. Intravenous ivuxolimab was administered to patients every 2 weeks at six dose levels: 0.01, 0.1, 0.3, 1.5, 3 and 10 mg/kg. The dose-escalation cohort was around 84% male with a mean age of about 60 years, ranging from roughly 23 to 90. Among the 52 dose-escalation patients, 19 had hepatocellular carcinoma, approximately 15 melanoma, 9 renal cell carcinoma and 9 head and neck cancer. Prior anti-PD-1, anti-PD-L1 or anti-CTLA-4 therapy was permitted, and checkpoint inhibitors had been received by about 36% of dose-escalation patients. Overall study results and their limits: In the 0.1-3.0 mg/kg groups, partial responders were among the patients with the lowest normalized peripheral clonal expansion, particularly in CD8+ T cells. After ivuxolimab, expanded clones were on average more numerous among CD8+ T cells than among CD4+ T cells. Low levels of normalized T-cell clonal expansion were also seen in some nonresponding patients. Which antigens the clonally expanded peripheral T cells were specific for was not determined. Clonal expansion of both CD4+ and CD8+ blood T cells was observed from baseline to week 6 at doses 0.1 to 3.0 mg/kg.

The trial excluded patients who had a history of autoimmune disease or who were on systemic immunosuppression. Peripheral blood for TCR sequencing was drawn from every dose cohort at baseline, at cycle 4 day 1 and at cycle 7 day 1. Samples were obtained from an open-label, multicenter, first-in-human phase I dose-escalation trial of ivuxolimab. Adults with locally advanced or metastatic melanoma, renal cell, hepatocellular, or head and neck squamous cell carcinoma were enrolled in the trial. CD4+ and CD8+ T cells were sorted separately from peripheral blood before TCR sequencing. About this clone itself: It lacks a known antigen. The input lacks base qualities; no much larger clone sits a single base away.

To sequence the TCRbeta CDR3 region, genomic DNA was isolated from the sorted cells. The immunoSEQ Assay was used to sequence the TCRbeta CDR3 regions. This is the immuneACCESS table as TCRdb keeps it, with only in-frame sequences that have V and J called. A part of the clones is gone; compared with another copy, unresolved V genes explain less than half, and the rest is unexplained. The sample table contains around 70,000 clones; only one count was recorded for around 80% of them. Together, the top ten hold approximately 5% of the sample. From the cysteine up to the phenylalanine, the CDR3 has a length of 15 residues. Solely the CDR3 DNA is kept, with 45 bases framed from the first base. CDR1 and CDR2, looked up from the germline V gene, are ENHRY and SYGVKD. The V and J ends are trimmed by 4 bases and 0 bases, leaving 9 bases between them.

This specimen was CD4+ or CD8+ T cells sorted from blood, taken in a trial of the OX40 agonist ivuxolimab. The chain is assembled from TRBV10-3 and TRBJ2-2; TRBD1 might be the D gene, on 5 matching bases. This clonotype originated in an adult with an advanced solid tumor such as melanoma, head and neck, liver or kidney cancer. The CDR3 region has the sequence CAISATGANTGELFF. The DNA sequence is given as TGTGCCATCAGTGCTACAGGCGCGAACACCGGGGAGCTGTTTTTT.